One and the same sample provided the 31 T cell receptor beta chains below, sequenced in a study of human T cells and chemical hapten exposure. MiXCR, run by TCRdb on the RACE reads, gives a single entry per CDR3 protein. This sample has 60,000 to 90,000 distinct CDR3 sequences; 7% to 9.5% occur once, and the top ten carry approximately 1.5%. The time point was: healthy volunteer bleed at 6 weeks. It was from unfractionated whole blood that total RNA was extracted. Sequencing was carried out using whole blood. The source is a female donor in good health. Some clones in this sample may be carry-over from other donors' samples.

This clonotype showed up many times. This chain connects TRBV6-1 to TRBJ2-7; D is possibly TRBD1 (5 bases). The ends were cut back, 6 bases at V and 2 bases at J, with 8 bases in the middle. Germline V gene lookup returns CDR1 MNHNS and CDR2 SASEGT. The CDR3 is 12 residues long. For the CDR3, the DNA is TGTGCCAGCAGGACAGAGCCCTACGAGCAGTACTTC. As protein: CASRTEPYEQYF.

The sample holds many counts of this clonotype. V is TRBV10-3 and J is TRBJ2-6; D is possibly TRBD1 (5 bases). The V end was cut by 2 bases, the J end by 0 bases, with 11 bases between. The CDR3 is 17 amino acids. The germline CDR1 and CDR2 sequences are ENHRY and SYGVKD. The CDR3 reads CAISEQQGSSGANVLTF. The CDR3 DNA is TGTGCCATCAGTGAGCAGCAGGGATCCTCTGGGGCCAACGTCCTGACTTTC.

This clonotype was seen at least ten times. J is TRBJ2-7 and V is TRBV7-9; D remains ambiguous. The CDR3 consists of 14 residues. CDR1 and CDR2 from the germline V gene are SEHNR and FQNEAQ (reference sequence). Trimming pared 5 bases from V and 0 bases from J, leaving 11 bases between. In DNA, the CDR3 is TGTGCCAGCAGCCCTCAAAAGAGCTCCTACGAGCAGTACTTC. Translated, it gives CASSPQKSSYEQYF. Full variable domain (missing parts from reference TRBV7-9 and TRBJ2-7): DTGVSQNPRHKITKRGQNVTFRCDPISEHNRLYWYRQTLGQGPEFLTYFQNEAQLEKSRLLSDRFSAERPKGSFSTLEIQRTEQGDSAMYLCASSPQKSSYEQYFGPGTRLTVT.

This clonotype has ten or more counts. The gene calls are TRBV12-3 or TRBV12-4 and TRBJ2-3; D is tentatively TRBD1 or TRBD2 (5 bases each). This CDR3 is built from 13 residues. V lost 7 bases and J lost 6, with 14 bases in between. CDR3 bases: TGTGCCAGCAAACAGGCGGGCTTCGATACGCAGTATTTT. Protein: CASKQAGFDTQYF.

V gene TRBV7-8 combines with J gene TRBJ2-7; D may be TRBD1 or TRBD2 (5 bases each). The V and J ends lost 1 base and 2 bases respectively, with 12 bases between them. The CDR3 spans 15 residues. Per germline, CDR1 SGHVS and CDR2 FQNEAQ. For the CDR3, the DNA is TGTGCCAGCAGCTTAGGGGGCAGGAGGACCTACGAGCAGTACTTC. Translating it yields CASSLGGRRTYEQYF.

This clonotype was seen repeatedly, ten times or more. The J gene is TRBJ1-5, the V gene TRBV27, with TRBD1 matching 8 bases. CDR1 and CDR2 (germline): MNHEY, SMNVEV (reference sequence). V lost 6 bases to trimming and J lost 4 bases; unmatched junction nucleotides: 11. This CDR3 contains 16 residues. Here the CDR3 DNA reads TGTGCCAGCAGGCCTTCAAGGACAGGGTTGAATCAGCCCCAGCATTTT. Protein product: CASRPSRTGLNQPQHF.

This clonotype was detected only a few times. This sequence joins TRBV10-3 and TRBJ1-5; no clear D gene. CDR1 is ENHRY and CDR2 is SYGVKD in the germline V gene. The CDR3 loop spans 17 amino acids. Trimming took off 2 bases at V and 2 bases at J, with 16 bases between the two ends. The CDR3 bases are TGTGCCATCAGTGAGGGCGGCAGATCAGTGGGCAATCAGCCCCAGCATTTT. Protein sequence: CAISEGGRSVGNQPQHF.

This clonotype was recorded a few times. The rearrangement joins TRBV25-1 to TRBJ2-7; TRBD1 or TRBD2 may be the D gene (5 bases each). Germline CDR1 is MGHDK and CDR2 is SYGVNS. The CDR3 loop spans 12 amino acids. The V and J ends lost 2 bases and 7 bases respectively, with 9 bases between them. As DNA, the CDR3 is TGTGCCAGCAGTGAAACTTGGGGGGAGCAGTACTTC. Its translation: CASSETWGEQYF.

This clonotype was detected only a few times. The rearrangement links TRBV7-9 to TRBJ2-3, with TRBD2 identical over 10 bases. With 5 bases clipped from V and 2 bases from J, the junction kept 4 bases outside the gene matches. The CDR3 totals 15 residues. Germline CDR1 SEHNR, CDR2 FQNEAQ (reference sequence). This CDR3 is CASSPTSGVTDTQYF. CDR3 in DNA: TGTGCCAGCAGCCCAACTAGCGGGGTCACAGATACGCAGTATTTT.

The chain combines TRBV2 with TRBJ1-2, with D unresolved. Germline CDR1 reads SNHLY; CDR2 reads FYNNEI. This CDR3 is built from 17 residues. V shed 1 base and J shed 3 bases, with 18 bases lying between them. DNA for the CDR3: TGTGCCAGCAGTGAAGTATGGGGTAAAGGGATGGACTATGGCTACACCTTC. Translated, it gives CASSEVWGKGMDYGYTF.

The gene calls are TRBV10-3 and TRBJ2-4; 7 bases map to TRBD1. V dropped 6 bases and J dropped 2; count of bases not matched to a gene: 7. Germline V gene data show CDR1 as ENHRY and CDR2 as SYGVKD. The length of the CDR3 is 15 residues. CDR3 loop: CAISETGSTKNIQYF. In nucleotides, the CDR3 is TGTGCCATCAGCGAGACAGGGTCGACCAAAAACATTCAGTACTTC.

This clonotype came up many times. The chain uses TRBV3-1 and TRBJ2-7; D could derive from TRBD1 or TRBD2 (7 bases each). Germline V gene lookup returns CDR1 LGHDT and CDR2 YNNKEL (reference sequence). V lost 7 bases and J 1 base, leaving 11 bases between the germline ends. The CDR3 runs 13 residues. The DNA for the CDR3 is TGTGCCAGCACCAGGGGGGGATCCTACGAGCAGTACTTC. Its translation is CASTRGGSYEQYF.

This sequence joins TRBV7-8 and TRBJ1-1, with TRBD1 matching 7 bases. Germline trimming cut 5 bases from V and 4 bases from J; bases unmatched to any gene: 7. CDR3 length: 14 residues. Germline lookup yields CDR1 SGHVS and CDR2 FQNEAQ. The CDR3 here is CASSPQGDSTEAFF. The CDR3 DNA is TGTGCCAGCAGCCCGCAGGGGGACTCCACTGAAGCTTTCTTT.

This clonotype has ten or more counts. The chain joins TRBV29-1 to TRBJ1-1; unclear D gene. The V end lost 6 bases, the J end lost 3 bases, and 8 bases lay between the germline ends. This CDR3 contains 11 residues. Germline V gene lookup returns CDR1 SQVTM and CDR2 ANQGSEA. The CDR3 region has the DNA TGCAGCGTACGCAGTTACACTGAAGCTTTCTTT. This codes for CSVRSYTEAFF.

In its sample, this clonotype was seen many times. V is TRBV7-2 and J is TRBJ1-1, with a possible D match to TRBD1 (5 bases). V was pared by 2 bases and J by 5 bases, with 6 bases between. Germline V gives CDR1 SGHTA, CDR2 FQGNSA. The CDR3 spans 12 residues. The CDR3 here is CASSLWGTEAFF. The CDR3 nucleotides read TGTGCCAGCAGCTTATGGGGGACTGAAGCTTTCTTT.

This clonotype was detected ten times or more. V and J are TRBV20-1 and TRBJ2-3; D gene ambiguous. The CDR3 has 16 residues. V lost 5 bases and J lost 1, with 19 bases in between. The V gene's germline CDR1 is DFQATT and CDR2 SNEGSKA (reference sequence). The CDR3 spells CSAEWTDTRGTDTQYF. Here the CDR3 DNA reads TGCAGTGCTGAGTGGACCGACACCCGAGGCACAGATACGCAGTATTTT.

This sequence joins TRBV12-3 or TRBV12-4 and TRBJ2-7; the D is unclear. V lost 0 bases and J lost 0, with 12 bases in between. The length of the CDR3 is 16 residues. The DNA for the CDR3 is TGTGCCAGCAGTTTAGCCCGGCGCGAGATCTCCTACGAGCAGTACTTC. Amino acids: CASSLARREISYEQYF.

This clonotype was counted between two and nine times. This chain uses TRBV12-3 or TRBV12-4 with TRBJ2-5; 7 bases match TRBD1. The ends lost 4 bases at V and 5 bases at J; junction bases unmatched: 22. CDR3 length: 19 amino acids. The CDR3 loop reads CASSSRHRQKDRARETQYF. The CDR3 region has the DNA TGTGCCAGCAGTTCGCGCCACCGTCAGAAAGACAGGGCGAGGGAGACCCAGTACTTC.

Regarding this clonotype: The junction shows a germline mismatch at one end, possibly a read error. The rearrangement joins TRBV12-3 or TRBV12-4 to TRBJ2-7; D possibly uses TRBD1 or TRBD2 (6 bases each). This CDR3 has 13 amino acids. The CDR3 region has the DNA TGTGCCAGCAGCACGGGGGCTGGGGCAGGGATTTTGTGG. Its translation: CASSTGAGAGILW.

This clonotype was detected ten times or more. This chain uses TRBV5-1 with TRBJ2-3; the D gene is possibly TRBD2 (5 bases). From germline, CDR1 is SGHRS and CDR2 YFSETQ. V lost 6 bases and J lost 3, with 17 bases in between. This CDR3 region has 15 residues. CDR3 sequence reads: CASTPTGKDTDTQYF. DNA of the CDR3: TGCGCCAGCACTCCGACCGGGAAGGATACAGATACGCAGTATTTT.

This clonotype was picked up a small number of times. The genes are TRBV6-5 and TRBJ2-7; the D is unclear. Germline V CDR1 and CDR2: MNHEY, SVGAGI. V was trimmed by 0 bases and J by 5 bases, leaving 14 bases between them. The CDR3 totals 15 residues. Here the CDR3 reads CASSYSPRPSHEQYF. The CDR3 nucleotides are TGTGCCAGCAGTTACTCCCCCCGTCCGAGCCACGAGCAGTACTTC.

About this clonotype itself: A clone one base away is much larger, so this may be a read error. The chain recombines TRBV6-5 with TRBJ2-3, with unresolved D. In germline, CDR1 is MNHEY, CDR2 SVGAGI. The CDR3 runs 14 residues. The CDR3 nucleotides read TGTGCCGGCAGTTACTCGTTTAGCACAGATACGCAGTATTTT. It translates to CAGSYSFSTDTQYF.

This clonotype was detected ten times or more. The chain employs TRBV6-5 and TRBJ1-6, with 9 bases matching TRBD1. This CDR3 is 13 amino acids long. The J segment lost 7 bases and the V segment lost 11 bases, leaving 6 bases of the junction unmatched. Per germline, CDR1 MNHEY and CDR2 SVGAGI. DNA for the CDR3: TGTGCCGGCGGACAGGGGAAGAATTCACCCCTCCACTTT. Encoded protein: CAGGQGKNSPLHF.

This clonotype was found many times. This chain joins TRBV29-1 and TRBJ2-5; a possible D gene is TRBD2 (6 bases). The CDR3 is 10 amino acids. V shed 7 bases and J shed 5 bases, with 8 bases lying between them. From germline, CDR1 is SQVTM and CDR2 ANQGSEA. CDR3 sequence: CSAGSETQYF. CDR3 bases: TGCAGCGCCGGGAGCGAGACCCAGTACTTC.

This clonotype was counted between two and nine times. This chain connects TRBV6-2 or TRBV6-3 to TRBJ1-1, with D perhaps matching TRBD1 (5 bases). The V end was cut by 6 bases, the J end by 4 bases, with 12 bases between. CDR3 size: 13 residues. Germline V gene lookup returns CDR1 MNHEY and CDR2 SVGEGT. The DNA of the CDR3 is TGTGCCAGCAGCTTCGCCGGGGGCACTGAAGCTTTCTTT. It yields the protein CASSFAGGTEAFF.

This clonotype was counted between two and nine times. With a much larger clone just one base away, this may be a read error. CDR3 region: CASSWDNPGTTNTEAFF. In nucleotides, the CDR3 is TGCGCCAGCAGCTGGGACAATCCGGGAACCACGAACACTGAAGCTTTCTTT. The chain employs TRBV5-1 and TRBJ1-1, with D possibly TRBD1 on 6 matching bases. The germline V and J ends were trimmed by 3 bases and 1 base, with 19 bases remaining between them. The CDR3 contains 17 residues. Germline V gene lookup returns CDR1 SGHRS and CDR2 YFSETQ.

This clonotype has at least ten counts. The chain joins TRBV20-1 to TRBJ1-1; 8 nucleotides agree with TRBD1. With V trimmed by 4 bases and J by 5 bases, 6 bases remained unmatched. The CDR3 spans 13 residues. Germline loops: CDR1 DFQATT, CDR2 SNEGSKA (reference sequence). The CDR3 DNA reads as TGCAGTGCTATTCAGGGGGCTGGGACTGAAGCTTTCTTT. This codes for CSAIQGAGTEAFF.

Worth noting for this clonotype: A much larger clone sits a single nucleotide away, making a read error possible. The V gene is TRBV11-3, the J gene TRBJ2-1; TRBD2 agrees at 8 bases. The end of the DNA fits TRBJ2-7 better, so the J call may be wrong. The CDR3 has 16 amino acids. The germline CDR1 and CDR2 sequences are SGHNT and YENEEA. The CDR3 sequence is CASSPSHGGASDEQYF. CDR3 nucleotide sequence: TGTGCCAGCAGCCCCTCTCACGGGGGGGCCTCGGATGAGCAGTACTTC.

There are a few counts of this clonotype. The rearrangement uses TRBV19 and TRBJ1-5; TRBD1 might be the D (6 bases). V was pared by 2 bases and J by 5 bases, with 13 bases between. Germline V lookup: CDR1 LNHDA, CDR2 SQIVND (reference sequence). This CDR3 comprises 15 residues. The CDR3 reads CASSIQTGSHQPQHF. The DNA of the CDR3 is TGTGCCAGTAGTATACAGACAGGTTCCCATCAGCCCCAGCATTTT.

The chain carries TRBV2 and TRBJ2-5; D is unresolved. The CDR3 covers 12 residues. V was cut by 7 bases and J by 4 bases, with 10 bases left in between. Germline V gene sequence: CDR1 SNHLY, CDR2 FYNNEI. This chain's CDR3 is CASMSWVETQYF. As DNA, the CDR3 is TGTGCCAGCATGTCCTGGGTAGAGACCCAGTACTTC.

This clonotype has more than one count but fewer than ten. CDR3 residues: CASSLQAGVPREQFF. For the CDR3, the DNA is TGTGCCAGCAGCTTACAAGCGGGGGTTCCTAGGGAGCAGTTCTTC. This chain links TRBV7-9 with TRBJ2-1; 8 nucleotides match TRBD2. CDR1 and CDR2 (germline): SEHNR, FQNEAQ (reference sequence). CDR3 length: 15 residues. With V trimmed by 2 bases and J by 10 bases, 10 bases remained unmatched. Together with reference TRBV7-9 and TRBJ2-1, the CDR3 gives the full variable domain: DTGVSQNPRHKITKRGQNVTFRCDPISEHNRLYWYRQTLGQGPEFLTYFQNEAQLEKSRLLSDRFSAERPKGSFSTLEIQRTEQGDSAMYLCASSLQAGVPREQFFGPGTRLTVL.